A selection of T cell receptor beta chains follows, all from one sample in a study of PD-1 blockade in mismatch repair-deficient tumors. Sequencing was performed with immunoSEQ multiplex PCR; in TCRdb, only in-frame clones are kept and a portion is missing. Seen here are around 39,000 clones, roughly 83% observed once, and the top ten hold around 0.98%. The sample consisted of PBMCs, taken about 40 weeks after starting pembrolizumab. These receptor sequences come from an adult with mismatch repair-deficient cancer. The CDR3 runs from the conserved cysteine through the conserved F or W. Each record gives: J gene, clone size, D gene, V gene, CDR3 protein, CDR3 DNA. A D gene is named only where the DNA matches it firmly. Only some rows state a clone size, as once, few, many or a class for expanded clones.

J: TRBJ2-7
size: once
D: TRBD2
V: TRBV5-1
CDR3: CASSWTSGPYEQYF
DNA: TGCGCCAGCAGCTGGACTAGCGGTCCCTACGAGCAGTACTTC

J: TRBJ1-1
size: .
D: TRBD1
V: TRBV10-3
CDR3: CAIAAGQGTAMNTEAFF
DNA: TGTGCCATCGCCGCGGGACAGGGAACCGCTATGAACACTGAAGCTTTCTTT

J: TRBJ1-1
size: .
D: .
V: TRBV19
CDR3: CASSIASGNTEAFF
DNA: TGTGCCAGTAGTATAGCGTCGGGGAACACTGAAGCTTTCTTT

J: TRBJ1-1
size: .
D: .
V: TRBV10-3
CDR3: CAISEGTTEAFF
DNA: TGTGCCATCAGTGAAGGGACAACTGAAGCTTTCTTT

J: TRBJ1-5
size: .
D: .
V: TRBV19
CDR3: CASSIPPPRDSNQPQHF
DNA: TGTGCCAGTAGTATACCGCCGCCCAGGGATAGCAATCAGCCCCAGCATTTT

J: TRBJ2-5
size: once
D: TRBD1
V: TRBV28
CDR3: CASSTRQGEETQYF
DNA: TGTGCCAGCAGTACCCGACAGGGGGAAGAGACCCAGTACTTC

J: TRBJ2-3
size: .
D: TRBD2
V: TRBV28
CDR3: CASRRFQASGSGTDTQYF
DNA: TGTGCCAGCAGGCGATTTCAGGCTAGCGGGAGCGGCACAGATACGCAGTATTTT

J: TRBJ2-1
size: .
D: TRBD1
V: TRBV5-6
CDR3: CASSKDRVRDRNEQFF
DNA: TGTGCCAGCAGCAAGGACAGGGTAAGAGATAGAAATGAGCAGTTCTTC

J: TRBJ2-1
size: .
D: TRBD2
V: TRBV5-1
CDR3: CASSLPSGRDEQFF
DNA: TGCGCCAGCAGCTTGCCTAGCGGGAGGGATGAGCAGTTCTTC

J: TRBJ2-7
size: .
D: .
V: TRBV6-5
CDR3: CASSYSRTSPGEQYF
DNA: TGTGCCAGCAGTTACTCACGGACGTCCCCGGGGGAGCAGTACTTC

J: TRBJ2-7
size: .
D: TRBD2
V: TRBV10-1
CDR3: CASSEGHLAGVGEQYF
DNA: TGCGCCAGCAGTGAAGGGCACCTAGCGGGAGTAGGCGAGCAGTACTTC

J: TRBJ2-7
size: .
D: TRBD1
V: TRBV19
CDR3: CASSSPRDSRGGAYEQYF
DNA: TGTGCCAGTAGTTCTCCCCGGGACAGCCGAGGGGGAGCCTACGAGCAGTACTTC

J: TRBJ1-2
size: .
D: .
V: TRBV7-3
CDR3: CASSLTYGHTDGYTF
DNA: TGTGCCAGCAGCTTAACGTATGGTCATACGGATGGCTACACCTTC

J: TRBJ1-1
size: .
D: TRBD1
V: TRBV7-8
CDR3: CASSPREGAQAFF
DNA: TGTGCCAGCAGCCCTCGGGAGGGGGCTCAAGCTTTCTTT

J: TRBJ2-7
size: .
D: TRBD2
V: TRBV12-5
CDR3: CASGPGTSGREQYF
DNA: TGTGCTAGTGGTCCGGGGACTAGCGGGAGGGAGCAGTACTTC

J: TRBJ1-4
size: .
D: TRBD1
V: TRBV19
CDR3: CASKGTAGNEKLFF
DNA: TGTGCCAGTAAGGGGACAGCGGGTAATGAAAAACTGTTTTTT

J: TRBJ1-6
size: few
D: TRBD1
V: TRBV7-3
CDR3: CASSLTGGDSPLHF
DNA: TGTGCCAGCAGCTTGACAGGGGGGGATTCACCCCTCCACTTT

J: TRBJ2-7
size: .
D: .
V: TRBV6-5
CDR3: CASSPGAVYEQYF
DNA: TGTGCCAGCAGCCCAGGGGCGGTTTACGAGCAGTACTTC

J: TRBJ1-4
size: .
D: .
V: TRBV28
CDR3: CASSFSRVIPSEKLFF
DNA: TGTGCCAGCAGTTTTAGCCGGGTCATTCCTAGTGAAAAACTGTTTTTT

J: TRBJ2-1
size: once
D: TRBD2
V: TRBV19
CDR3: CASKAGVFYNEQFF
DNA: TGTGCCAGTAAAGCGGGAGTTTTCTACAATGAGCAGTTCTTC

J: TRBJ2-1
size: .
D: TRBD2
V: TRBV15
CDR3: CATSRGSGSSYNEQFF
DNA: TGTGCCACCAGCAGAGGGAGCGGGAGCTCCTACAATGAGCAGTTCTTC

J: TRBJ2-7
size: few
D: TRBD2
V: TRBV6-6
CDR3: CASRAGVTEQYF
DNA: TGTGCCAGCAGAGCGGGAGTCACCGAGCAGTACTTC

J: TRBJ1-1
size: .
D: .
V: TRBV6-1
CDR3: CASSLNRNTEAFF
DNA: TGTGCCAGCAGCCTGAACAGGAACACTGAAGCTTTCTTT

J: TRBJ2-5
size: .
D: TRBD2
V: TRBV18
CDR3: CASSRGEKETQYF
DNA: TGTGCCAGCTCTCGGGGGGAAAAAGAGACCCAGTACTTC

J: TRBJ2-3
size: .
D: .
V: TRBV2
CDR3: CASSDRANTQYF
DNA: TGTGCCAGCAGTGACAGGGCGAATACGCAGTATTTT

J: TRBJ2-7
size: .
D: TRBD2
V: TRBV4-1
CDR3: CASSHQSGTSAYEQYF
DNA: TGCGCCAGCAGCCACCAATCCGGGACTAGCGCATACGAGCAGTACTTC

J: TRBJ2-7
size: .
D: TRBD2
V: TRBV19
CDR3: CASSLGLAGGTYEQYF
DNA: TGTGCCAGTAGCTTGGGACTAGCGGGAGGTACCTACGAGCAGTACTTC

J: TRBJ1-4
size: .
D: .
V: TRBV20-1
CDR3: CSARGGSKLFF
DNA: TGCAGTGCTAGGGGGGGATCTAAACTGTTTTTT

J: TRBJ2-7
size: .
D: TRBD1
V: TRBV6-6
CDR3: CASSWDRESYEQYF
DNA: TGTGCCAGCAGTTGGGACAGGGAGTCCTACGAGCAGTACTTC

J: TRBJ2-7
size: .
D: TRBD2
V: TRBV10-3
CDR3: CAISESTSGKYEQYF
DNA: TGTGCCATCAGTGAGTCGACTAGCGGGAAATACGAGCAGTACTTC

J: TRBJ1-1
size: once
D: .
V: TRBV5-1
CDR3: CASSLAPRALEAFF
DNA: TGCGCCAGCAGCTTGGCCCCGAGGGCCCTAGAAGCTTTCTTT

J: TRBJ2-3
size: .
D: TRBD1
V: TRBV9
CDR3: CASSSREGASTDTQYF
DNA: TGTGCCAGCAGCTCCAGAGAGGGGGCAAGCACAGATACGCAGTATTTT

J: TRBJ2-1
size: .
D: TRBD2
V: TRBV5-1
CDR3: CATTESGGGNEQFF
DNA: TGCGCCACCACGGAGAGCGGGGGGGGGAATGAGCAGTTCTTC

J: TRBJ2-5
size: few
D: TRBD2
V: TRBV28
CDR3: CASRISGSRETQYF
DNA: TGTGCCAGCAGAATCAGCGGGAGTAGGGAGACCCAGTACTTC

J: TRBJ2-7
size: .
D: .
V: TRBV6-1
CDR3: CASRPDPGGSYEQYF
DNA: TGTGCCAGCAGACCCGACCCCGGAGGCTCCTACGAGCAGTACTTC

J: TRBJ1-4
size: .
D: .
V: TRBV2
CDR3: CASTQNGGDEKLFF
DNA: TGTGCCAGCACCCAAAATGGGGGCGATGAAAAACTGTTTTTT

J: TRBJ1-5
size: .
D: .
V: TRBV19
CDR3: CASSMVQGNQPQHF
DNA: TGTGCCAGTAGTATGGTTCAGGGGAATCAGCCCCAGCATTTT